Listed below are T cell receptor beta chains from one sample, sequenced in a study of STAT5B mutations in CD4+ large granular lymphocyte leukemia. Measured with immunoSEQ multiplex PCR; TCRdb has only the in-frame clones, and not every one. The sample holds around 47,000 clones, 84% seen once. Source material: CD4+ T cells from blood buffy coats. The source of these receptors is a human donor in good health. The CDR3 runs from the conserved cysteine through the conserved F or W. A D gene is named only where the DNA matches it firmly. Size is omitted from some rows. Given values are once, few, many or a class for expanded clones.

NA few 13 TRBJ1-1 TRBV30 TGTGCCTGGACGGTACAAATGAACACTGAAGCTTTCTTT CAWTVQMNTEAFF
TRBD2 NA 14 TRBJ2-1 TRBV13 TGTGCCAGCAGCCTTCTAGCGGGGGACAATGAGCAGTTCTTC CASSLLAGDNEQFF
TRBD1 NA 17 TRBJ1-2 TRBV19 TGTGCCAGTAGTATAGATTTCCGGACAGGGCGAGGCTATGGCTACACCTTC CASSIDFRTGRGYGYTF
NA once 15 TRBJ2-3 TRBV2 TGTGCCAGCGGGCAGGAACGGCTGCAGGGAGATACGCAGTATTTT CASGQERLQGDTQYF
TRBD2 NA 15 TRBJ2-7 TRBV7-8 TGTGCCAGCAGCCAAGGACTAGCGGGAGTTCGAGAGCAGTACTTC CASSQGLAGVREQYF
NA NA 13 TRBJ1-1 TRBV7-3 TGTGCCAGCAGCTTAATCGGGGGAACTGAAGCTTTCTTT CASSLIGGTEAFF
TRBD1 few 15 TRBJ1-2 TRBV4-1 TGCGCCAGCAGCCAAGTGGGGACAGGGGCGGGTGGCTACACCTTC CASSQVGTGAGGYTF
TRBD1 NA 16 TRBJ2-1 TRBV6-1 TGTGCCAGCAGTGAGAGGACAGGGGGCGCGTATAATGAGCAGTTCTTC CASSERTGGAYNEQFF
TRBD1 NA 16 TRBJ2-5 TRBV5-1 TGCGCCAGCAACGCCGGGACAGGGGGCAGGGAAGAGACCCAGTACTTC CASNAGTGGREETQYF
NA NA 14 TRBJ2-3 TRBV5-6 TGTGCCAGCAGCTTGGTACGGGGCACAGATACGCAGTATTTT CASSLVRGTDTQYF
NA NA 16 TRBJ2-2 TRBV6-8 TGTGCCAGCACCACATTAAGAAAGAGCCACACCGGGGAGCTGTTTTTT CASTTLRKSHTGELFF
NA once 12 TRBJ2-3 TRBV7-9 TGTGCCAGCAGCGTTATGCCAGATACGCAGTATTTT CASSVMPDTQYF
NA NA 13 TRBJ2-5 TRBV7-3 TGTGCCAGCAGCCCTCAGGGCCCAGAGACCCAGTACTTC CASSPQGPETQYF
TRBD2 NA 15 TRBJ2-1 TRBV19 TGTGCCAGTAGTACAGGGACTAGTCTTTTAAATGAGCAGTTCTTC CASSTGTSLLNEQFF
NA NA 11 TRBJ2-7 TRBV6-1 TGTGCCAGCAGTGCCCTCTACGAGCAGTACTTC CASSALYEQYF
NA NA 14 TRBJ1-5 TRBV2 TGTGCCAGCAGAGGGAATTCTTACAATCAGCCCCAGCATTTT CASRGNSYNQPQHF
NA NA 14 TRBJ2-7 TRBV5-1 TGCGCCAGCAGCTACGGACAGTTTTACTACGAGCAGTACTTC CASSYGQFYYEQYF
NA few 14 TRBJ1-1 TRBV11-3 TGTGCCAGCAGCTCCCACCGGGGGCCCACTGAAGCTTTCTTT CASSSHRGPTEAFF
TRBD2 NA 15 TRBJ2-1 TRBV5-5 TGTGCCAGCAGCTTCAGCGGGAGCACCTACAATGAGCAGTTCTTC CASSFSGSTYNEQFF
NA NA 12 TRBJ1-2 TRBV6-5 TGTGCCAGCAGTTACGGGAACTATGGCTACACCTTC CASSYGNYGYTF
NA NA 15 TRBJ1-2 TRBV30 TGTGCCTGGAGTGTACGAAGGACAGTAAGCCATGGCTACACCTTC CAWSVRRTVSHGYTF
NA NA 16 TRBJ1-2 TRBV6-6 TGTGCCAGCAGCCCCGGCCCCAACCTTTCTAACTATGGCTACACCTTC CASSPGPNLSNYGYTF
NA few 15 TRBJ1-3 TRBV6-1 TGTGCCAGCAGTGGAAACAGGTACTCTGGAAACACCATATATTTT CASSGNRYSGNTIYF
TRBD1 few 17 TRBJ1-5 TRBV2 TGTGCCAGCAGCCTGAAACGGCAGGGGGGAAGCAATCAGCCCCAGCATTTT CASSLKRQGGSNQPQHF